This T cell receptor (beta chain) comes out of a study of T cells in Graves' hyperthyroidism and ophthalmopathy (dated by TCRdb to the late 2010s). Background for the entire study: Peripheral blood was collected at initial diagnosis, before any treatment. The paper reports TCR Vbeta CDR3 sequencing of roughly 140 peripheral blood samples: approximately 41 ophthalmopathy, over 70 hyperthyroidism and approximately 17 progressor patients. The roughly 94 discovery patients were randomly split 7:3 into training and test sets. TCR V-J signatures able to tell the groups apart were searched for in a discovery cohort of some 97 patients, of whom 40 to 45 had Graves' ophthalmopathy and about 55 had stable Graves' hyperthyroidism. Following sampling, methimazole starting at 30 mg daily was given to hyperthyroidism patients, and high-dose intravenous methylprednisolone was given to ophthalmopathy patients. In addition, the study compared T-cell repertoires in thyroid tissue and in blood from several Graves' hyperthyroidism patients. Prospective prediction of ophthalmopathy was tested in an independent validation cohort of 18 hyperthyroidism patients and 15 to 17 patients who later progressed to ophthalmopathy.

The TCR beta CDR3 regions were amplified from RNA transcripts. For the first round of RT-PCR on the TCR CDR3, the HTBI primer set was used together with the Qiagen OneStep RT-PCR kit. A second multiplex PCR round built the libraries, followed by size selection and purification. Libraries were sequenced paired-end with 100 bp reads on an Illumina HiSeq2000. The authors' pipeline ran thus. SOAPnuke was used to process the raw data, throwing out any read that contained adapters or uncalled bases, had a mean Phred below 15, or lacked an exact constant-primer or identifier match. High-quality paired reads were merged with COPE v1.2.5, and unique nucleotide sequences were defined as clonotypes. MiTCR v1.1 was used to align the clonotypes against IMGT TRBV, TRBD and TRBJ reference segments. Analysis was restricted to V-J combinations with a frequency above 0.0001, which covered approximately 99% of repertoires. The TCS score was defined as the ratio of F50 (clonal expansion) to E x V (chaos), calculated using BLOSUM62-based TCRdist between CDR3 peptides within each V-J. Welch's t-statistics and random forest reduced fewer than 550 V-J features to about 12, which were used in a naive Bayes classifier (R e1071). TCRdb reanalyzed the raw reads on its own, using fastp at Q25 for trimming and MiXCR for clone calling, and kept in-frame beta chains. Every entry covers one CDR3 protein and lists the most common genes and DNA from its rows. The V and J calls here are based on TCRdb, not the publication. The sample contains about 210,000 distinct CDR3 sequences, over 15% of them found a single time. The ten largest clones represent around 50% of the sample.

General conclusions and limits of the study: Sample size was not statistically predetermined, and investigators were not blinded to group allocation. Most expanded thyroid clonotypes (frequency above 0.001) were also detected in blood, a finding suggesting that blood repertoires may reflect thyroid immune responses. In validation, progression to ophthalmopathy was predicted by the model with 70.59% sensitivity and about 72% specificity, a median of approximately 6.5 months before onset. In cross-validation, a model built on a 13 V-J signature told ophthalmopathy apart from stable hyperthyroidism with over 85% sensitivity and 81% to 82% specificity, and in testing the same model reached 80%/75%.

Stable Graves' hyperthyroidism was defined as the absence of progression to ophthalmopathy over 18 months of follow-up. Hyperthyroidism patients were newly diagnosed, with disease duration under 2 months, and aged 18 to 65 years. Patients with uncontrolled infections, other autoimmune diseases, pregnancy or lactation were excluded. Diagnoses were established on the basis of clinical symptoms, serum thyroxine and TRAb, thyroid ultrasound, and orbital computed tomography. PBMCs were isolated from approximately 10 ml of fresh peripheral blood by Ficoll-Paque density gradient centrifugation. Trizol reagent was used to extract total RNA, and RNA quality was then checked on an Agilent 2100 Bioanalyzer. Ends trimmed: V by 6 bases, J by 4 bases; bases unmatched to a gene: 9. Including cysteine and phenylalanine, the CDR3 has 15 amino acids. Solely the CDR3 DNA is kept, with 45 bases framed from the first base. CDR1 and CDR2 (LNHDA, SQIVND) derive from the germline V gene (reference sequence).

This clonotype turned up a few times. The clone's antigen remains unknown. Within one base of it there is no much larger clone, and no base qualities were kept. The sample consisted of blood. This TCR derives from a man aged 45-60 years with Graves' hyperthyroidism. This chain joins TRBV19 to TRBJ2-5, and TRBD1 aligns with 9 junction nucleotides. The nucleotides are TGTGCCAGTAGAAGGACAGGGGAAGAGGTAGAGACCCAGTACTTC. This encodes CASRRTGEEVETQYF.